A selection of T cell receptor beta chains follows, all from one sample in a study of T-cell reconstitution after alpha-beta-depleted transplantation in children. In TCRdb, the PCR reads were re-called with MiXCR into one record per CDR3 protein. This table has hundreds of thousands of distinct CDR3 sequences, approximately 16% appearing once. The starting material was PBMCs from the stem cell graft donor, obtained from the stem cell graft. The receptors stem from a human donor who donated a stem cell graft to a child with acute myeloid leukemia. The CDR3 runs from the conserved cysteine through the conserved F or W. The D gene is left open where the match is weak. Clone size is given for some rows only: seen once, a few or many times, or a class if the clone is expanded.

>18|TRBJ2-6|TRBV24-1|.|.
TGTGCCACCAGTGATTTGCCTGGAAGAGGGACTGGGGCCAACGTCCTGACTTTC
CATSDLPGRGTGANVLTF
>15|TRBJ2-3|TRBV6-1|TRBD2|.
TGTGCCAGCAAGGGGAGCGGGGGAAGCACAGATACGCAGTATTTT
CASKGSGGSTDTQYF
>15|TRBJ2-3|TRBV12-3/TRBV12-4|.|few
TGTGCCAGCAGTTTTACTCTCGGGGGTACAGATACGCAGTATTTT
CASSFTLGGTDTQYF
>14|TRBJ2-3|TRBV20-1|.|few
TGCAGTGCCCACTTTGCCGGGATAGCAGATACGCAGTATTTT
CSAHFAGIADTQYF
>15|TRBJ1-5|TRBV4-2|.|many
TGTGCCAGCCGTCAGGGATGGAGTAGCAATCAGCCCCAGCATTTT
CASRQGWSSNQPQHF
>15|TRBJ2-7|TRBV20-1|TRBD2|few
TGCAGTGCTAGAGAGGTTGAGCGGGGGTACAACGAGCAGTACTTC
CSAREVERGYNEQYF
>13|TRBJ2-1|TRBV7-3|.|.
TGTGCCAGCAGCCCGGGGACAAACAATGAGCAGTTCTTC
CASSPGTNNEQFF
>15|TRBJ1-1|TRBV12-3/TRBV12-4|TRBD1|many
TGTGCCAGCAGCCCGGCGGGACAGGTCAACACTGAAGCTTTCTTT
CASSPAGQVNTEAFF
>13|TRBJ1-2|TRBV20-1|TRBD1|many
TGCAGTGCCATCGACAGGGGAACCTATGGCTACACCTTC
CSAIDRGTYGYTF
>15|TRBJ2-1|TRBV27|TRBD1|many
TGTGCCAGCAGTTATGACAGGGGTCCTTTCAATGAGCAGTTCTTC
CASSYDRGPFNEQFF
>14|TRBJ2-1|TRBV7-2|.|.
TGTGCCAGCAGCGCAGCCCCTGTACCCAATGAGCAGTTCTTC
CASSAAPVPNEQFF
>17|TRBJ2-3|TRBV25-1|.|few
TGTGCCAGCAGTGAATATTTTCCCACAGCTAGCACAGATACGCAGTATTTT
CASSEYFPTASTDTQYF
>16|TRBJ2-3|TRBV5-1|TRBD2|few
TGCGCCAGCACTACCACTAGCGGGGTTAGCACAGATACGCAGTATTTT
CASTTTSGVSTDTQYF
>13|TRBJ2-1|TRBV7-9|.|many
TGTGCCAGCAGCCCATCAACAGGGCATGAGCAGTTCTTC
CASSPSTGHEQFF
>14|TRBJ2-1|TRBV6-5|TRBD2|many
TGTGCCAGCGGAGGACTAGCGGGGTCAAATGAGCAGTTCTTC
CASGGLAGSNEQFF
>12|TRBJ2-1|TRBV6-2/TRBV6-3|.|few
TGTGCCAGCAGTTACCCCCACAATGAGCAGTTCTTC
CASSYPHNEQFF
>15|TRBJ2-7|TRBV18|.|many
TGTGCCAGCTCAGAGACCGGGACGGGGGCCTACGAGCAGTACTTC
CASSETGTGAYEQYF
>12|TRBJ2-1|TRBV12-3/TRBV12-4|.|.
TGTGCCAGCACCACCGGCGGGGTTCCCACGATCTTC
CASTTGGVPTIF
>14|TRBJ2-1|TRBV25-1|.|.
TGTGCCAGCAGTGTACAGGGTAGGATGAATGAGCAGTTCTTC
CASSVQGRMNEQFF
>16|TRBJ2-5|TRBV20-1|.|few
TGCAGTGCTAGAGATTATTCATCTGGGGGTGGGGAGACCCAGTACTTC
CSARDYSSGGGETQYF
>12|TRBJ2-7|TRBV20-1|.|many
TGCAGTGCTTATGACAGCGCCTACGAGCAGTACTTC
CSAYDSAYEQYF
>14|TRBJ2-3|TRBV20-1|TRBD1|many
TGCAGTGCCCGGGACAGGGCCGGCACAGATACGCAGTATTTT
CSARDRAGTDTQYF
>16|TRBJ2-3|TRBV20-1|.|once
TGCAGTGCTAGGAGCGGGTCGGATACCCTCACAGATACGCAGTATTTT
CSARSGSDTLTDTQYF
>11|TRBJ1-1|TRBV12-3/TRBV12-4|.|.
TGTGCCAGCGGACTACGGGACTCGGCTTTCTTT
CASGLRDSAFF
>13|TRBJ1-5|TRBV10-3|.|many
TGTGCCATCAGTGAGTACGTGAATCAGCCCCAGCATTTT
CAISEYVNQPQHF
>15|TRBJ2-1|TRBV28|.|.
TGTGCCAGCAGTCACGGGACTGCTACCTACAATGAGCAGTTCTTC
CASSHGTATYNEQFF
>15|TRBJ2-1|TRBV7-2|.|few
TGTGCCAGCTCCACCGAGGGCGCTTTGAGCAATGAGCAGTTCTTC
CASSTEGALSNEQFF
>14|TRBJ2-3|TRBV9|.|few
TGTGCCAGCAGCGTAGGGGAGGCCACAGATACGCAGTATTTT
CASSVGEATDTQYF
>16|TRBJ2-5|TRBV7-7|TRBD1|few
TGTGCCAGCAGCTTAGGAGGGGGCGCGGACCAAGAGACCCAGTACTTC
CASSLGGGADQETQYF
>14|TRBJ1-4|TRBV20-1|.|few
TGCAGTGCTAGAGGGGGACTGTTGAATGAAAAACTGTTTTTT
CSARGGLLNEKLFF
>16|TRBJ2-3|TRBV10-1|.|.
TGCGCCAGCAGTGAGTCTCGGCTAGGGGGAGGGGATACGCAGTATTTT
CASSESRLGGGDTQYF
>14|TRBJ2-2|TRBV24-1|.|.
TGTGCCACCAGCCAACCCGGAGGCACCGGGGAGCTGTTTTTT
CATSQPGGTGELFF
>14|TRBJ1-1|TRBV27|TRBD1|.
TGTGCCAGCAGTTGGGGGACAGGGCAAACTGAAGCTTTCTTT
CASSWGTGQTEAFF
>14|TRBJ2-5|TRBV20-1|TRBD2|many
TGCAGTGCTCATCTAGCGGGGGGGCAAGAGACCCAGTACTTC
CSAHLAGGQETQYF
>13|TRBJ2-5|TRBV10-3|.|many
TGTGCCACCCGTCTAGGGGACGGCGAGACCCAGTACTTC
CATRLGDGETQYF
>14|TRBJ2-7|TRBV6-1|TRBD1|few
TGTGCCAGCAGACCCGGACAGGGCTCCTACGAGCAGTACTTC
CASRPGQGSYEQYF
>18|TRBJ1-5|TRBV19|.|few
TGTGCCAGTAGTACCGGGACTGACCGATTTTATAGCAATCAGCCCCAGCATTTT
CASSTGTDRFYSNQPQHF
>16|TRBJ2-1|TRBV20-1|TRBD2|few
TGCAGTGCTAAGGTCGGGGGGGGCAGCTCCTACAATGAGCAGTTCTTC
CSAKVGGGSSYNEQFF
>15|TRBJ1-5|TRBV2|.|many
TGTGCCAGCACCGTAGACAGAGGGAGCAATCAGCCCCAGCATTTT
CASTVDRGSNQPQHF
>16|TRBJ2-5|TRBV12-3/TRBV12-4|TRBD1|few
TGTGCCAGCAGGGCCCTACCACAGGGGGCCGGGGAGACCCAGTACTTC
CASRALPQGAGETQYF
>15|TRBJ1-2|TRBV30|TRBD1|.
TGTGCCTGGAGTGTAGGGACAGGGGATATGGATGGCTACACCTTC
CAWSVGTGDMDGYTF
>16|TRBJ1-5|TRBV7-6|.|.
TGTGCCAGCAGCTTACTACAGGGTCCCGCGAATCAGCCCCAGCATTTT
CASSLLQGPANQPQHF
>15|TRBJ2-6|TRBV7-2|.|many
TGTGCCAGCAGCCTAGACGGCTCTGGGGCCAACGTCCTGACTTTC
CASSLDGSGANVLTF
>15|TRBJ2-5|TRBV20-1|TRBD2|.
TGCAGTGCTTCTGCGACTAGCGGAAACCAAGAGACCCAGTACTTC
CSASATSGNQETQYF
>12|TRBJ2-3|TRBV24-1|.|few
TGTGCCACCAGTGATACCCTAGATACGCAGTATTTT
CATSDTLDTQYF
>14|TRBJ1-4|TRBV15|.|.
TGTGCCACCAGCAGGACCCCGACCGATGAAAAACTGTTTTTT
CATSRTPTDEKLFF
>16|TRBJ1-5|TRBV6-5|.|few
TGTGCCAGCAGTTCCACAGGTTCGAAGGGCAATCAGCCCCAGCATTTT
CASSSTGSKGNQPQHF
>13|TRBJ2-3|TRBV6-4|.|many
TGTGCCAGCAAAGGGGGGGGCACAGATACGCAGTATTTT
CASKGGGTDTQYF
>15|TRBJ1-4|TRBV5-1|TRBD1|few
TGCGCCAGCAGTCCATCAGGGGGCGGTAATGAAAAACTGTTTTTT
CASSPSGGGNEKLFF
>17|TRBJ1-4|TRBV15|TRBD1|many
TGTGCCACCAGCCCCCGGACAGGGCGAGCAACTAATGAAAAACTGTTTTTT
CATSPRTGRATNEKLFF
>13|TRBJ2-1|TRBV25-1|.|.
TGTGCCAGCAGTGAATATCGGTTGGATGAGCAGTTCTTC
CASSEYRLDEQFF
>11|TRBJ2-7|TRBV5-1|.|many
TGTGCCAGCAGTTTGGGTGGCGAGCAGTACTTC
CASSLGGEQYF
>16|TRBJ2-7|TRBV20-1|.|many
TGCAGTGCTAGAGGACCCACCCAGGGGACCGCCTACGAGCAGTACTTC
CSARGPTQGTAYEQYF
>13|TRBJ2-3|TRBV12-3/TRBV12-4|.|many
TGTGCCACCTCCGGGCTACCGGGCGGTACGCAGTATTTT
CATSGLPGGTQYF
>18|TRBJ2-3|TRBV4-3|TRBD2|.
TGCGCCAGCAGCTCCGCTAGACGACTAGCGGGGGACACAGATACGCAGTATTTT
CASSSARRLAGDTDTQYF